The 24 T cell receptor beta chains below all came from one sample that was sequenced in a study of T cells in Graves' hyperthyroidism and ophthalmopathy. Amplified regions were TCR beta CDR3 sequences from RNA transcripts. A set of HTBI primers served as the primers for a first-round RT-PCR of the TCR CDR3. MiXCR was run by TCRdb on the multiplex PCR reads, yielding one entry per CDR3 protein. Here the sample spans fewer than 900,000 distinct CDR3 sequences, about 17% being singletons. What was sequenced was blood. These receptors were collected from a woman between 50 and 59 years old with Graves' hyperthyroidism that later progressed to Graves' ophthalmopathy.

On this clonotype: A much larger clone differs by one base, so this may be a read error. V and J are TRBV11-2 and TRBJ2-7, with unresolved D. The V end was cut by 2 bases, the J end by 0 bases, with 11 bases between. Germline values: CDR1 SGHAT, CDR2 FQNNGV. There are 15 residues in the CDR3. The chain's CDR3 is CASSLNSHSSYEQYF. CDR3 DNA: TGTGCCAGCAGCTTAAACAGTCACTCCTCCTACGAGCAGTACTTC.

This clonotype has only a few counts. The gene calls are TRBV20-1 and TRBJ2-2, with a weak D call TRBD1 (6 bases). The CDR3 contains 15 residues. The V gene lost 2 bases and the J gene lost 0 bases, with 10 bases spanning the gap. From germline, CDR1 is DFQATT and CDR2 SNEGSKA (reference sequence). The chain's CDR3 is CSARTGTTNTGELFF. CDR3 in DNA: TGCAGTGCTAGAACCGGGACAACGAACACCGGGGAGCTGTTTTTT.

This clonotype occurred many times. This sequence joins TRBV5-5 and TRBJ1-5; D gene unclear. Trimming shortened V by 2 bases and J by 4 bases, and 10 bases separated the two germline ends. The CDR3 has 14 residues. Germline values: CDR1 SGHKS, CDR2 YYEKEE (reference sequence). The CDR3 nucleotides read TGTGCCAGCAGCTTATTATCCGTGAATCAGCCCCAGCATTTT. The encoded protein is CASSLLSVNQPQHF.

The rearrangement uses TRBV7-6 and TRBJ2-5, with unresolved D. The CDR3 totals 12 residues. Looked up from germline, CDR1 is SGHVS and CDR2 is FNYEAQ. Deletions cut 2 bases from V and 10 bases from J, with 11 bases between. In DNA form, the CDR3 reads TGTGCCAGCAGCTTAACCGCCGGCGACCAGTACTTC. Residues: CASSLTAGDQYF.

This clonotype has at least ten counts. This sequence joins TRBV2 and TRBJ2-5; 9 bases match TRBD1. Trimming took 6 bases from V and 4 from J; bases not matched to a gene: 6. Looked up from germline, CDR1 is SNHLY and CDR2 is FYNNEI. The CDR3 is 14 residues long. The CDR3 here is CASRLTGGRETQYF. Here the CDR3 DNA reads TGTGCCAGCAGGCTTACAGGGGGCCGAGAGACCCAGTACTTC.

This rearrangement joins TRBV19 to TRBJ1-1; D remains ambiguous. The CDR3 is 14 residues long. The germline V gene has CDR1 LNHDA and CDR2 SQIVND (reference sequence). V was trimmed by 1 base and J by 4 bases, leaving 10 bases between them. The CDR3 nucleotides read TGTGCCAGTAGTATAGTTGGATCCGGCACTGAAGCTTTCTTT. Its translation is CASSIVGSGTEAFF.

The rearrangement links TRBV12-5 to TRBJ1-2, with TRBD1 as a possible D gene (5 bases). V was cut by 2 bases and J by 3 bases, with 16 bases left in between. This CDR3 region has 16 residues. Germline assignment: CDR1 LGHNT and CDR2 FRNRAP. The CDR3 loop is CASGLPPFSRDYGYTF. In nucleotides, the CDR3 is TGTGCTAGTGGTTTGCCCCCCTTCTCCAGGGACTATGGCTACACCTTC.

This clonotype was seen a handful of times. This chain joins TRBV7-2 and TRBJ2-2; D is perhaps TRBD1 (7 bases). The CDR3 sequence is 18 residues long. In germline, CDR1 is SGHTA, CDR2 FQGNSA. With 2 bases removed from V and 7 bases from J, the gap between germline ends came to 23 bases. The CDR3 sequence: CASSLYGGVGTVGGELFF. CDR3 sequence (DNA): TGTGCCAGCAGCTTATATGGAGGGGTTGGGACAGTCGGCGGGGAGCTGTTTTTT.

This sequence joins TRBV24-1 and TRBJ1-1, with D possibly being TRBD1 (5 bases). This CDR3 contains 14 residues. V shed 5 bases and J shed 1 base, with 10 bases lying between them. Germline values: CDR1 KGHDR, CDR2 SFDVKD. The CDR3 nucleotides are TGTGCCACCAGTGCCCGGGGGGAGAACACTGAAGCTTTCTTT. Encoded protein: CATSARGENTEAFF.

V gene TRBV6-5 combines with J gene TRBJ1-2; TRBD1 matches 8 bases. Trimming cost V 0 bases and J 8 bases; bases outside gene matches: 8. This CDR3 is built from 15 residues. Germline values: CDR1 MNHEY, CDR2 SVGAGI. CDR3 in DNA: TGTGCCAGCAGTTACTCGAAGACAGGGGATTGGGGCTACACCTTC. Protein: CASSYSKTGDWGYTF.

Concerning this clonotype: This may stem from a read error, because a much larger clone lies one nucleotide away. Written as DNA, the CDR3 is TGTGCCATCAGTATGGCCGGGACAGGGGGCCCAGATACGCAGTATTTT. Its protein is CAISMAGTGGPDTQYF. V usage is TRBV10-3 and J usage is TRBJ2-3; TRBD1 matches 12 bases. This CDR3 is built from 16 residues. V was pared by 5 bases and J by 4 bases, with 7 bases of the junction left unmatched. The V gene's germline CDR1 is ENHRY and CDR2 SYGVKD.

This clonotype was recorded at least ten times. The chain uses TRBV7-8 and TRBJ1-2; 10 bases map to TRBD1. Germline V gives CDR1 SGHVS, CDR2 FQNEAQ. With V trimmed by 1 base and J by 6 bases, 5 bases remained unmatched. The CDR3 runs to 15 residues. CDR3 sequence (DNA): TGTGCCAGCAGCTTAGAGGACAGGGGGAGGCATGGCTACACCTTC. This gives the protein CASSLEDRGRHGYTF.

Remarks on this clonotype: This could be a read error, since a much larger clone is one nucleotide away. CDR3 protein: CASSLAGFYGYTF. As DNA, the CDR3 is TGTGCCAGCAGCTTAGCGGGCTTCTATGGCTACACCTTC. The chain employs TRBV7-9 and TRBJ1-2; D gene uncertain. Trimming took off 0 bases at V and 4 bases at J, with 6 bases between the two ends. This CDR3 region has 13 residues. Germline CDR1 SEHNR, CDR2 FQNEAQ (reference sequence).

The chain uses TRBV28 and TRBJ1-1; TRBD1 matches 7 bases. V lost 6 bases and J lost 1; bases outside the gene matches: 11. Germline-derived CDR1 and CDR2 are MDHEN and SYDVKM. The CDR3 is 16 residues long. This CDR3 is CASSPLPTGKNTEAFF. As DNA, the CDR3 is TGTGCCAGCAGCCCGCTCCCGACAGGGAAGAACACTGAAGCTTTCTTT.

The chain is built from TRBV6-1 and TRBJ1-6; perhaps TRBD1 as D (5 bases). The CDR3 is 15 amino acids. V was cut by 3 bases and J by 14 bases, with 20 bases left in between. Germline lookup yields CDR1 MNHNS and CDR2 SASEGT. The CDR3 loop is CASSDHVGSGRTLHF. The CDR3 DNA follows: TGTGCCAGCAGTGATCATGTGGGTTCGGGGCGGACCCTCCACTTT.

The CDR3 protein is CASSLLLTTNEKLFF. The DNA of the CDR3 is TGTGCCAGCAGCTTGTTGTTGACAACTAATGAAAAACTGTTTTTT. The chain recombines TRBV5-6 with TRBJ1-4; D is undetermined. Trimming took 1 base from V and 0 from J, leaving 7 bases between them. Germline lookup yields CDR1 SGHDT and CDR2 YYEEEE. The CDR3 is 15 amino acids.

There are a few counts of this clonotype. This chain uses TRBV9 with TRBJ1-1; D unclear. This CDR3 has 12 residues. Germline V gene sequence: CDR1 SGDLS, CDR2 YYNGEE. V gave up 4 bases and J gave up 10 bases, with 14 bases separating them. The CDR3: CASSPIGRPAFF. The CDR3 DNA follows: TGTGCCAGCAGCCCCATCGGACGGCCAGCTTTCTTT.

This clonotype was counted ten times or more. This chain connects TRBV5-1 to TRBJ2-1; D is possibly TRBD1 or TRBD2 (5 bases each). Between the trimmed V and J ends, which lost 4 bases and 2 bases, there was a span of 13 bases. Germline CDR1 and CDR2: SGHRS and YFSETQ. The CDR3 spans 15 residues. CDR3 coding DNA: TGCGCCAGCAGCCCCCGAGGGGATACCTACAATGAGCAGTTCTTC. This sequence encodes CASSPRGDTYNEQFF.

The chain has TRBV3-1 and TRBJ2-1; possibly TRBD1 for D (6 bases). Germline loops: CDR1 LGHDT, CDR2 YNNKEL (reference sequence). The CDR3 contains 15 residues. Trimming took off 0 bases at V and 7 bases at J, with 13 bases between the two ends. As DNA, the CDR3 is TGTGCCAGCAGCCAAGATCGGAACAGGGTAAATGAGCAGTTCTTC. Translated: CASSQDRNRVNEQFF.

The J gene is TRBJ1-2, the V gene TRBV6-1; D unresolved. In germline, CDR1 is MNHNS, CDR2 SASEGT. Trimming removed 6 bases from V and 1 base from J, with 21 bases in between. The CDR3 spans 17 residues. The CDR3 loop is CASSGLDSGWINYGYTF. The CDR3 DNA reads TGTGCCAGCAGCGGCTTGGATTCCGGATGGATTAACTATGGCTACACCTTC.

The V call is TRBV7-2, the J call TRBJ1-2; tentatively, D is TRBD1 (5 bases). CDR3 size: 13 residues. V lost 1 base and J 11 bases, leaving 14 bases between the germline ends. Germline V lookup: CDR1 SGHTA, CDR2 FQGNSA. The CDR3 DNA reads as TGTGCCAGCAGCTTAGGGGGGGATGGGGCATACACCTTC. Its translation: CASSLGGDGAYTF.

The CDR3 region is CASAPGQGRNQPQHF. CDR3 DNA: TGTGCCAGCGCACCGGGACAGGGACGAAATCAGCCCCAGCATTTT. J is TRBJ1-5 and V is TRBV28, with 9 bases identical to TRBD1. Germline CDR1 and CDR2: MDHEN and SYDVKM. J was trimmed by 4 bases and V by 8 bases; bases with no gene match: 9. This CDR3 comprises 15 residues.

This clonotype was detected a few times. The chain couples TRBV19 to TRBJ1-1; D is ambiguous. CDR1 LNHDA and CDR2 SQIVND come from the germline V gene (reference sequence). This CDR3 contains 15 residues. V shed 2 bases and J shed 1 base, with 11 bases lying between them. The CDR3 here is CASSIRAVGNTEAFF. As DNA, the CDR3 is TGTGCCAGTAGTATAAGGGCAGTGGGGAACACTGAAGCTTTCTTT.

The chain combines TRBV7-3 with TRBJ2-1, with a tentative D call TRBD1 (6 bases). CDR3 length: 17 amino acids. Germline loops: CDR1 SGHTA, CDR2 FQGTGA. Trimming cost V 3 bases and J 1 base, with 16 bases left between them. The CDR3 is CASSFPLAGASYNEQFF. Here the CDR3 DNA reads TGTGCCAGCAGCTTCCCTCTAGCAGGGGCATCCTACAATGAGCAGTTCTTC.